Included here is one T cell receptor (beta chain) sequence, with context. This specimen includes other DNA sequences encoding the same CDR3. The germline CDR1 and CDR2 sequences are SGHRS and YFSETQ. This CDR3 region has 14 residues. The V segment lost 4 bases and the J segment 5 bases; nucleotides outside the gene matches: 6. Some 29,000 T cell genomes (roughly 190 ng DNA) went into each sorted-subset replicate. Profiled with immunoSEQ multiplex PCR; TCRdb holds only in-frame clones, not every one. The table has approximately 2.1 million clones, over 85% seen once. The sample belongs to a study of shared clonotypes between healthy human individuals. Across the study: CD4 naive and CD4 memory each took three plates per donor, while CD8 naive took two and CD8 memory one.

The chain recombines TRBV5-1 with TRBJ1-1, with 9 bases that match TRBD1. Material for sequencing was naive CD4+ T cells from PBMCs. The subset denotes: CD45RA+ positively selected. This receptor was obtained from a man aged 18 to 35 in good health. Some clones in this sample may be carry-over from other donors' samples. DNA for the CDR3: TGCGCCAGCAGCCTGGGACAGGGAAAAACTGAAGCTTTCTTT. Translating it yields CASSLGQGKTEAFF.